This is a list of T cell receptor beta chains from one sample in a study of T cells in Graves' hyperthyroidism and ophthalmopathy. Each CDR3 protein gets one entry after TCRdb re-called the multiplex PCR reads with MiXCR. The profile shows 400,000 or so distinct CDR3 sequences, approximately 16% of them singletons. The sequencing sample was made of blood. The receptors derive from a woman aged 60-75 years with Graves' ophthalmopathy. Both conserved end residues are part of each CDR3. D genes are given only for firm matches. The listing skips clone size in some rows; elsewhere it reads once, few, many or a size class.

.,15,TRBJ2-3,few,TRBV3-1,CASRRTGGGTDTQYF,TGTGCCAGCCGCCGAACAGGAGGTGGCACAGATACGCAGTATTTT
.,16,TRBJ1-3,.,TRBV19,CASSPNGAPHRDTIYF,TGTGCCAGTAGCCCCAATGGGGCCCCCCATCGGGACACCATATATTTT
TRBD2,17,TRBJ2-2,.,TRBV5-1,CASTPGASGSNTGELFF,TGCGCCAGCACCCCCGGGGCTAGCGGGTCGAACACCGGGGAGCTGTTTTTT
TRBD1,16,TRBJ2-1,many,TRBV3-1,CASSQDTGGANNEQFF,TGTGCCAGCAGCCAAGACACAGGGGGCGCGAACAATGAGCAGTTCTTC
.,13,TRBJ2-7,many,TRBV6-5,CASSYRLDYEQYF,TGTGCCAGCAGTTACCGACTGGACTACGAGCAGTACTTC
.,14,TRBJ2-2,few,TRBV6-1,CASSVPDGDRELFF,TGTGCCAGCAGTGTGCCCGACGGGGACCGGGAGCTGTTTTTT
.,17,TRBJ2-2,many,TRBV7-2,CASSLFGGLSNTGELFF,TGTGCCAGCAGCTTATTTGGGGGGCTATCGAACACCGGGGAGCTGTTTTTT
TRBD1,15,TRBJ1-6,.,TRBV7-9,CASSLEGQQNSPLHF,TGTGCCAGCAGCTTAGAGGGACAGCAAAATTCACCCCTCCACTTT
.,12,TRBJ2-1,.,TRBV6-1,CASSEVRDEQFF,TGTGCCAGCAGTGAGGTTAGAGATGAGCAGTTCTTC
TRBD2,17,TRBJ2-5,.,TRBV28,CASSVPRAGVRQETQYF,TGTGCCAGCAGCGTCCCCAGGGCGGGAGTTAGGCAAGAGACCCAGTACTTC
TRBD2,16,TRBJ2-1,.,TRBV9,CASSVLAGGEGNEQFF,TGTGCCAGCAGCGTTTTAGCGGGAGGGGAAGGGAATGAGCAGTTCTTC
.,14,TRBJ2-5,many,TRBV28,CASTLRGYQETQYF,TGTGCCAGCACCTTGCGGGGTTACCAAGAGACCCAGTACTTC
.,14,TRBJ2-3,.,TRBV12-3/TRBV12-4,CASSLSPSEDTQYF,TGTGCCAGCAGTTTAAGCCCTAGCGAAGATACGCAGTATTTT
.,13,TRBJ2-5,.,TRBV12-5,CASDRRGQETQYF,TGTGCTAGTGATCGTCGGGGGCAAGAGACCCAGTACTTC
.,11,TRBJ2-5,few,TRBV20-1,CSASSRETQYF,TGCAGTGCTAGTTCCCGGGAGACCCAGTACTTC
TRBD1,16,TRBJ1-2,.,TRBV5-6,CASSLVSAGGTYGYTF,TGTGCCAGCAGCTTGGTGTCGGCAGGGGGGACCTATGGCTACACCTTC
TRBD1,14,TRBJ2-5,many,TRBV24-1,CATSAGQGGETQYF,TGTGCCACCAGCGCTGGACAGGGCGGAGAGACCCAGTACTTC
.,13,TRBJ2-4,many,TRBV7-2,CASSLGRGNIQYF,TGTGCCAGCAGCTTAGGGAGGGGGAACATTCAGTACTTC
TRBD2,17,TRBJ2-5,many,TRBV29-1,CSVAGTSGRAIGETQYF,TGCAGCGTTGCCGGGACTAGCGGGAGGGCAATAGGGGAGACCCAGTACTTC
.,15,TRBJ1-1,.,TRBV10-3,CATQEATALNTEAFF,TGTGCCACCCAAGAGGCGACAGCCTTGAACACTGAAGCTTTCTTT
.,14,TRBJ2-3,.,TRBV28,CASSWTLLKDTQYF,TGTGCCAGCAGTTGGACCCTACTAAAAGATACGCAGTATTTT
.,13,TRBJ2-1,many,TRBV11-2,CASRPSSYNEQFF,TGTGCCAGCCGCCCGAGCTCCTACAATGAGCAGTTCTTC
.,16,TRBJ1-2,.,TRBV19,CASTSMRDSANYGYTF,TGTGCCAGTACCAGTATGAGAGACAGCGCTAACTATGGCTACACCTTC
.,16,TRBJ2-5,.,TRBV5-1,CASSLVVQGDGETQYF,TGCGCCAGCAGCTTGGTAGTACAGGGAGACGGAGAGACCCAGTACTTC
.,15,TRBJ2-5,few,TRBV5-1,CASSLGLAVPETQYF,TGCGCCAGCAGCTTGGGGCTAGCCGTCCCAGAGACCCAGTACTTC
.,13,TRBJ1-1,.,TRBV12-3/TRBV12-4,CANSSGRTNEAFF,TGTGCCAACAGCTCGGGACGGACTAATGAAGCTTTCTTT
TRBD2,17,TRBJ2-1,once,TRBV7-8,CASSDVRGAGAYNEQFF,TGTGCCAGCAGTGACGTCCGGGGAGCGGGAGCTTACAATGAGCAGTTCTTC
.,15,TRBJ2-2,many,TRBV5-1,CASSFDRRGTGELFF,TGCGCCAGCAGCTTTGACCGCCGGGGGACCGGGGAGCTGTTTTTT
TRBD2,16,TRBJ2-3,many,TRBV20-1,CSASRLAGGPGDTQYF,TGCAGTGCCAGTCGACTAGCGGGAGGGCCGGGAGATACGCAGTATTTT
.,16,TRBJ1-1,many,TRBV12-3/TRBV12-4,CASSFRVGTLDTEAFF,TGTGCCAGCAGTTTCAGGGTGGGGACATTGGACACTGAAGCTTTCTTT
TRBD2,13,TRBJ2-1,once,TRBV29-1,CSVGLAGINEQFF,TGCAGCGTCGGACTAGCGGGGATAAATGAGCAGTTCTTC
TRBD1,15,TRBJ1-6,.,TRBV20-1,CSARISGQVNSPLHF,TGCAGTGCTAGGATCTCGGGACAGGTTAATTCACCCCTCCACTTT
TRBD2,15,TRBJ2-5,few,TRBV29-1,CSVDNREGLRETQYF,TGCAGCGTTGATAACCGGGAGGGCCTTAGAGAGACCCAGTACTTC
.,16,TRBJ2-2,.,TRBV7-2,CASSLVMGVGTGELFF,TGTGCCAGCAGCTTAGTTATGGGAGTTGGCACCGGGGAGCTGTTTTTT
.,15,TRBJ2-1,few,TRBV5-6,CASSSVSGTYNEQFF,TGTGCCAGCAGCTCTGTAAGCGGGACATACAATGAGCAGTTCTTC
TRBD1,14,TRBJ1-1,many,TRBV24-1,CATRPRQGVTEAFF,TGTGCCACCCGCCCCCGACAGGGGGTTACTGAAGCTTTCTTT
.,13,TRBJ2-3,many,TRBV9,CASSFYPTDTQYF,TGTGCCAGCAGCTTCTACCCCACAGATACGCAGTATTTT
.,13,TRBJ2-1,.,TRBV20-1,CSATGGGSNEQFF,TGCAGTGCTACTGGGGGAGGTTCCAATGAGCAGTTCTTC
.,14,TRBJ2-1,many,TRBV12-3/TRBV12-4,CASRVGQTYNEQFF,TGTGCCAGCAGAGTCGGACAGACCTACAATGAGCAGTTCTTC
.,14,TRBJ2-5,.,TRBV10-3,CAIRKSDFQETQYF,TGTGCCATCAGAAAGTCGGACTTTCAAGAGACCCAGTACTTC
TRBD2,17,TRBJ2-1,many,TRBV7-3,CASSLRGSGSSYNEQFF,TGTGCCAGCAGCTTAAGGGGTAGCGGGAGCTCCTACAATGAGCAGTTCTTC
TRBD2,14,TRBJ2-2,many,TRBV2,CASSDLAGVRELFF,TGTGCCAGCAGTGATCTAGCGGGAGTCCGGGAGCTGTTTTTT
.,14,TRBJ1-1,many,TRBV5-5,CASSYDSLNTEAFF,TGTGCCAGCAGCTACGACAGCTTGAACACTGAAGCTTTCTTT
TRBD1,13,TRBJ2-1,many,TRBV11-2,CASSYTGEREQFF,TGTGCCAGCAGCTACACAGGGGAGCGCGAGCAGTTCTTC
.,14,TRBJ2-5,few,TRBV28,CASTPDFTQETQYF,TGTGCCAGCACCCCCGACTTTACACAAGAGACCCAGTACTTC